These T cell receptor beta chains were read from a single sample in a study of T cells of healthy individuals. TCRdb reprocessed the 5' RACE reads via MiXCR and lists one record per CDR3 protein. The sample gives about 96,000 distinct CDR3 sequences, under 20% of which show up once; under 7.5% is in the top ten. All receptors come from a human donor in good health. The CDR3 runs from the conserved cysteine through the conserved F or W. Fields, in order: CDR3 DNA, CDR3 protein, J gene, clone size, D gene, V gene. A D gene is named only where the DNA matches it firmly. Size tells how often a clone was seen (once, few, many) or the class of an expanded clone, and some rows leave it out.

cdr3_nt: TGCAGTCCCCGAGCGGGAGGGACAGATACGCAGTATTTT
cdr3_aa: CSPRAGGTDTQYF
j_call: TRBJ2-3
clone_size: few
d_call: TRBD2
v_call: TRBV20-1

cdr3_nt: TGTGCCAGCAGTTTAGTGTCGAACACTGAAGCTTTCTTT
cdr3_aa: CASSLVSNTEAFF
j_call: TRBJ1-1
clone_size: many
d_call: .
v_call: TRBV12-3/TRBV12-4

cdr3_nt: TGTGCTAGTGGTTTGGGGCTAGCGGGGGGGCCGAGTAAAGAGACCCAGTACTTC
cdr3_aa: CASGLGLAGGPSKETQYF
j_call: TRBJ2-5
clone_size: .
d_call: TRBD2
v_call: TRBV12-5

cdr3_nt: TGTGCCAGCAGGAAGACAGCCGCACCGATCACAGATACGCAGTATTTT
cdr3_aa: CASRKTAAPITDTQYF
j_call: TRBJ2-3
clone_size: .
d_call: .
v_call: TRBV2

cdr3_nt: TGTGCCAGCAGCACCCGACAGGGGGCGTTCGCAGATACGCAGTATTTT
cdr3_aa: CASSTRQGAFADTQYF
j_call: TRBJ2-3
clone_size: many
d_call: TRBD1
v_call: TRBV4-2

cdr3_nt: TGTGCCAGCAGCGCATACCAGGGTTTCGGGGATGGCTACACCTTC
cdr3_aa: CASSAYQGFGDGYTF
j_call: TRBJ1-2
clone_size: few
d_call: .
v_call: TRBV9

cdr3_nt: TGCAGCGTTGAAGGGGGTATCGGAGCTTTCTTT
cdr3_aa: CSVEGGIGAFF
j_call: TRBJ1-1
clone_size: many
d_call: .
v_call: TRBV29-1

cdr3_nt: TGTGCCAGCAGCCAAGAACCCTCTGGGGCCAACGTCCTGACTTTC
cdr3_aa: CASSQEPSGANVLTF
j_call: TRBJ2-6
clone_size: many
d_call: .
v_call: TRBV4-2

cdr3_nt: TGTGCCAGCAGCCGATTCACCTACGAGCAGTACTTC
cdr3_aa: CASSRFTYEQYF
j_call: TRBJ2-7
clone_size: few
d_call: .
v_call: TRBV5-6

cdr3_nt: TGTGCCAGCAGTTTGCTAGCGGGAGTTGGAGATACGCAGTATTTT
cdr3_aa: CASSLLAGVGDTQYF
j_call: TRBJ2-3
clone_size: .
d_call: TRBD2
v_call: TRBV27

cdr3_nt: TGCGCCAGCAGCTCGGTTCAAGAGACCCAGTACTTC
cdr3_aa: CASSSVQETQYF
j_call: TRBJ2-5
clone_size: .
d_call: .
v_call: TRBV5-1

cdr3_nt: TGTGCCAGCAGCCAAGAACAGGAGGGGTCGACCCACACCGGGGAGCTGTTTTTT
cdr3_aa: CASSQEQEGSTHTGELFF
j_call: TRBJ2-2
clone_size: many
d_call: .
v_call: TRBV4-2

cdr3_nt: TGCAGCGTGGGCGGGCAGGACGTCTCCTACGAGCAGTACTTC
cdr3_aa: CSVGGQDVSYEQYF
j_call: TRBJ2-7
clone_size: many
d_call: .
v_call: TRBV29-1

cdr3_nt: TGTGCCAGCACTGAGGGAGCGGGAGTAGGTAGCAACGAGCAGTACTTC
cdr3_aa: CASTEGAGVGSNEQYF
j_call: TRBJ2-7
clone_size: many
d_call: TRBD2
v_call: TRBV6-1

cdr3_nt: TGCGGGCCGGGACTAGCGGGAGATACGCAGTATTTT
cdr3_aa: CGPGLAGDTQYF
j_call: TRBJ2-3
clone_size: .
d_call: TRBD2
v_call: TRBV20-1